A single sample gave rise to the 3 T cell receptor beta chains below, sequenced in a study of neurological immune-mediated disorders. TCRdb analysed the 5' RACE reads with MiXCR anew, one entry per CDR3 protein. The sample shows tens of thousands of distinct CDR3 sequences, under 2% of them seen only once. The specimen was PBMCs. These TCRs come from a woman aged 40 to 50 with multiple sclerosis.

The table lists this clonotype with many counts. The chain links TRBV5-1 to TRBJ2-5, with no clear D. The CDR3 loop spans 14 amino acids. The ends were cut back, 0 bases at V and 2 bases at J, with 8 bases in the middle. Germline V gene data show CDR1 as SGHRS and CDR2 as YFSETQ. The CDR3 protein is CASSLVADQETQYF. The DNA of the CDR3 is TGCGCCAGCAGCTTGGTGGCAGATCAAGAGACCCAGTACTTC.

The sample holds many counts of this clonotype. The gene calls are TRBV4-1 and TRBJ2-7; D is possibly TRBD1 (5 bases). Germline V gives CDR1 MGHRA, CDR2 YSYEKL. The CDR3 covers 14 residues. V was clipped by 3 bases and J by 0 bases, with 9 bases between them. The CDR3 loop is CASSQWGSSYEQYF. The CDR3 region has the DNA TGCGCCAGCAGCCAGTGGGGCAGCTCCTACGAGCAGTACTTC.

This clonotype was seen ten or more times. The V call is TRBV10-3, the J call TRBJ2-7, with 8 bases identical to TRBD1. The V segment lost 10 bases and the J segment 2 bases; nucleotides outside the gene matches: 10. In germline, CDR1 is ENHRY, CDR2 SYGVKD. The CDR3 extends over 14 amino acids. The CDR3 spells CASQGQVATYEQYF. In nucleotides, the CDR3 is TGTGCCAGCCAGGGACAGGTGGCTACCTACGAGCAGTACTTC.